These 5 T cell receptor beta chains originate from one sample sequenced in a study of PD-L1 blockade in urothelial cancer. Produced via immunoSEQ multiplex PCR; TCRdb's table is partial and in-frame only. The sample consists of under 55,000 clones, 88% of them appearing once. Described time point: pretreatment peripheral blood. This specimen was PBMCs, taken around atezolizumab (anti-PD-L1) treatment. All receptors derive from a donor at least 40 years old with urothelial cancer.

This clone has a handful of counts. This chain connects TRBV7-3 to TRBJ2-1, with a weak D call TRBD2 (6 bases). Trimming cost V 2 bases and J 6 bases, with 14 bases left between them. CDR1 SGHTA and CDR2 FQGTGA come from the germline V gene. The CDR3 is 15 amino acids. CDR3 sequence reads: CASSLSGSGRNEQFF. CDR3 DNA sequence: TGTGCCAGCAGCTTATCCGGGAGTGGCCGCAATGAGCAGTTCTTC. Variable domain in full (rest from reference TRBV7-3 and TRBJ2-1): GAGVSQTPSNKVTEKGKYVELRCDPISGHTALYWYRQSLGQGPEFLIYFQGTGAADDSGLPNDRFFAVRPEGSVSTLKIQRTERGDSAVYLCASSLSGSGRNEQFFGPGTRLTVL.

Here the CDR3 reads CASRRTGANYGYTF. Here the CDR3 DNA reads TGTGCCAGCAGGAGGACAGGGGCTAACTATGGCTACACCTTC. V gene TRBV25-1 combines with J gene TRBJ1-2; 9 bases agree with TRBD1. V lost 6 bases and J lost 0; bases outside the gene matches: 2. The CDR3 is made up of 14 amino acids. The germline CDR1 and CDR2 sequences are MGHDK and SYGVNS.

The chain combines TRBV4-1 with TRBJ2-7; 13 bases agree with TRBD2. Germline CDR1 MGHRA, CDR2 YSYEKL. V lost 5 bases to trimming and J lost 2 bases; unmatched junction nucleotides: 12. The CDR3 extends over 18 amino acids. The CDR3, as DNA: TGCGCCAGCAGCACGGGACTAGCGGGATTGCGGGGGACCTACGAGCAGTACTTC. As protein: CASSTGLAGLRGTYEQYF.

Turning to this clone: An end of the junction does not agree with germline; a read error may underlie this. CDR3 DNA sequence: TGTGCTAGCAGCCGAGGACAGTCAAAAGAGACCCAGTACTTC. Encoded protein: CASSRGQSKETQYF. The V gene is TRBV7-7, the J gene TRBJ2-5, with a weak D call TRBD1 (6 bases). CDR1 is SSHAT, CDR2 FNYEAQ, per germline (reference sequence). The CDR3 is 14 amino acids.

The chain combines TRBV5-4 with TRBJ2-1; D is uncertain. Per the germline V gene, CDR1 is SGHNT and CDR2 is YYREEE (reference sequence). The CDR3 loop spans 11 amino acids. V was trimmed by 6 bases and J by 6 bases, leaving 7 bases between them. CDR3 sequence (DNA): TGTGCCAGCACCACCAGCAATGAGCAGTTCTTC. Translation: CASTTSNEQFF. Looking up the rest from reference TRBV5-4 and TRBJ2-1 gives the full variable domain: ETGVTQSPTHLIKTRGQQVTLRCSSQSGHNTVSWYQQALGQGPQFIFQYYREEENGRGNFPPRFSGLQFPNYSSELNVNALELDDSALYLCASTTSNEQFFGPGTRLTVL.